This note documents a single T cell receptor beta chain sequence. Its antigen is unidentified. With the Oncomine TCR Beta short-read assay, DNA from cultured CD4+ T cells was sequenced. Each CDR3 protein gets one entry after TCRdb re-called the PCR reads with MiXCR. The data contain about 15,000 distinct CDR3 sequences, about 47% of them singletons. These data originate in a study of vaccination and CD4 T cells after COVID-19. Study-wide results and limits: The appearance of a median approximately 90% of reactive clones in convalescent patients occurred only post-vaccination. Within the convalescent patients, spike mono-reactivity was found in 304 of 307 vaccine-specific clones.

The treatment is: 10-day PBMC culture with coronavirus spike peptide pools or control peptides (ViraFEST assay). The material sequenced was CD4+ T cells from blood, cultured in vitro. The clonotype originates from a human donor who had recovered from COVID-19.

CDR3 coding DNA: TGTGCCAGTAGTATTTCGACAGGGTCCAGTTCACCCCTCCACTTT. This encodes CASSISTGSSSPLHF. The genes are TRBV19 and TRBJ1-6, with 7 bases matching TRBD1. Germline CDR1 reads LNHDA; CDR2 reads SQIVND (reference sequence). J lost 9 bases, V lost 3 bases, and 8 bases had no gene match. The length of the CDR3 is 15 residues.